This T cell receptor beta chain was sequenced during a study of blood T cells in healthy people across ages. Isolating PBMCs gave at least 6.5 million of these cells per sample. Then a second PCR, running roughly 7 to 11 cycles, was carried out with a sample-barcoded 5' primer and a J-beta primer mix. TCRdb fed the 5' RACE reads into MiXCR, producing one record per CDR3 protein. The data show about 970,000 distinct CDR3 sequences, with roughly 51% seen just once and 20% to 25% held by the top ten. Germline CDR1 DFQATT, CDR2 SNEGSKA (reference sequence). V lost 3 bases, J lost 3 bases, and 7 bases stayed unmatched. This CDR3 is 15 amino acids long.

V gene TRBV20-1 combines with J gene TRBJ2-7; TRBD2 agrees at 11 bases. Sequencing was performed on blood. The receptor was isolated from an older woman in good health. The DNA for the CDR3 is TGCAGTGCTAGCCCCGTAGCGGGAGGGCGCTACGAGCAGTACTTC. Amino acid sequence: CSASPVAGGRYEQYF.